This T cell receptor (beta chain) was sequenced during a study of OX40 agonist ivuxolimab in advanced cancers. General notes on the study: Ivuxolimab was an agonistic, fully human IgG2 monoclonal antibody directed against OX40 (CD134), a costimulatory receptor. The paper reports the monotherapy dose-escalation portion (N = 52 patients) of the phase I ivuxolimab trial. Of the approximately 54 patients in dose escalation, some 20 had hepatocellular carcinoma, approximately 15 had melanoma, 9 had renal cell carcinoma and 9 had head and neck cancer. Intravenous ivuxolimab was administered to patients every 2 weeks at six dose levels: 0.01, 0.1, 0.3, 1.5, 3 and 10 mg/kg. Partial responses occurred in three dose-escalation patients: two with cutaneous melanoma and one with hepatocellular carcinoma. The dose-escalation cohort was around 84% male with a mean age of roughly 62 years, ranging from about 23 to 85. The point of sequencing TCRbeta in the periphery was to test whether ivuxolimab changed TCR sequence diversity and drove clonal T-cell expansion. Prior anti-PD-1, anti-PD-L1 or anti-CTLA-4 therapy was permitted, and less than 45% of dose-escalation patients had received checkpoint inhibitors.

Overall study outcomes, separate from this receptor: At doses of 0.1 to 3.0 mg/kg, clonal expansion of both CD4+ and CD8+ blood T cells was observed from baseline to week 6. After ivuxolimab, CD8+ T cells had more expanded clones than CD4+ T cells on average. The antigen specificity of the clonally expanded peripheral T cells was not determined. Low levels of normalized T-cell clonal expansion were also seen in some patients who did not respond. Partial responders in the 0.1-3.0 mg/kg groups had among the lowest normalized peripheral clonal expansion, especially among CD8+ T cells.

Notes on this clone: This clone's antigen is unknown. It has no much larger one-base neighbor in the sample; base qualities were not kept.

The CDR3 numbers 17 residues from cysteine through phenylalanine. Kept here is only the CDR3 DNA, which spans 51 bases and is read in frame from base 1. Between the V and J ends, shortened by 3 bases and 1 base respectively, the junction contains 15 bases. According to the germline V gene, CDR1 reads SGHDN and CDR2 reads FVKESK. Genomic DNA was isolated from the sorted cells so that the TCRbeta CDR3 region could be sequenced. TCRbeta CDR3 regions were sequenced using the immunoSEQ Assay. TCRdb mirrors the immuneACCESS table, restricted to in-frame sequences. Some clones are absent from its copies; in checked studies, under half trace to an unresolved V gene, and the reason for the others is unknown. For this sample there are 70,000 to 85,000 clones; about nine tenths appear just once. Clones ranked in the top ten supply more than 0.85% of the sample. Patients with a history of autoimmune disease or receiving systemic immunosuppression were excluded from the trial. Peripheral blood for TCR sequencing was drawn from every dose cohort at baseline, at cycle 4 day 1 and at cycle 7 day 1. Samples were obtained from an open-label, multicenter, first-in-human phase I dose-escalation trial of ivuxolimab. Adults with locally advanced or metastatic melanoma, renal cell, hepatocellular, or head and neck squamous cell carcinoma were enrolled in the trial. CD4+ and CD8+ T cells were sorted separately from peripheral blood before TCR sequencing.

Sequencing used CD4+ or CD8+ T cells sorted from blood, obtained in a trial of the OX40 agonist ivuxolimab. This receptor was obtained from an adult with an advanced solid tumor such as melanoma, head and neck, liver or kidney cancer. The chain links TRBV14 with TRBJ1-4; a confident D gene designation cannot be given. In nucleotide form, the sequence is TGTGCCAGCAGCCATAATGGAGGGATTCAAACTAATGAAAAACTGTTTTTT. Translated, it gives CASSHNGGIQTNEKLFF.